The TCR beta chain under discussion was sequenced for a study of shared clonotypes between healthy human individuals (dated by TCRdb to the early 2020s). Regarding the study in general: The cohort comprised a couple of women and a few men aged 18 to 49 years. For each donor, three plates each were used for CD4 naive and CD4 memory, two plates were used for CD8 naive, and one plate was used for CD8 memory. The study deeply sequenced blood TCR repertoires of about 5 healthy adults to estimate repertoire size and the extent of clonotype sharing between individuals. Different laboratories and diverse techniques were used to prepare libraries and sequence TCR repertoires, to increase sequencing depth and limit assay-specific biases. Per donor, leukapheresis produced somewhere between about 0.85 and 10 billion PBMCs. What the authors observed across the whole study: When several donors were compared, the shared fraction of clonotypes was 5% to 6.5% for naive CD4, 3.5% for naive CD8, 2% to 2.5% for memory CD4, and less than 0.45% for memory CD8. Compared with non-shared clonotypes, clonotypes shared by all four sorted-subset donors had higher generation probabilities. Estimated clonotype richness was generally larger for naive than for memory subsets. Sampling was restricted to blood, and TCR repertoires in tissues likely differ from the TCR repertoires found in blood. Even with the large sequencing depth, rarefaction of the sorted-subset datasets indicated that sequencing was incomplete. Based on pairwise subsampling, the degree of clonotype sharing among donors was expected to be affected by sequencing depth. The small number of donors limited the genetic and exposure-history diversity represented.

The CDR3 contains 15 residues, cysteine and phenylalanine counted. Of all the DNA, just the CDR3 is kept, 45 bases in frame from base 1. Looking up the germline V gene (reference sequence) yields CDR1 SEHNR and CDR2 FQNEAQ. Germline trimming: 3 bases from V, 1 base from J; junction bases outside gene matches: 5. CD8 naive samples were obtained by positive selection for CCR7 among CD45RO-negative cells, yielding a CD45RA+CCR7+ population from which TemRA cells were excluded. The donors were healthy, HIV-negative adults with no recently reported acute infections or vaccinations. All donors were Caucasian adults living in Nashville, Tennessee, USA. After blood collection by leukapheresis, PBMCs were isolated using Ficoll-Histopaque density gradient centrifugation and then cryopreserved in the vapor phase of liquid nitrogen. Analytical flow cytometry was used to check the purity and quantity of each magnetically sorted T cell population. Genomic DNA was isolated from each sorted fraction and quantified by UV absorbance on a Nanodrop 2000c.

Using the deep immunoSEQ assay, TCR CDR3 regions were amplified from genomic DNA by multiplex PCR. Extracted genomic DNA from each cell subset was spread evenly across all wells of several immunoSEQ 96-well plates, with each plate serving as a replicate. For sorted subsets, around 200 ng genomic DNA, equal to about 30,000 T cell genomes, was loaded into each replicate PCR. Purified libraries were measured with a Qubit 3.0 fluorometer, size-checked on a Bioanalyzer 2100, and measured again with the KAPA Library Quantification kit. Each immunoSEQ 96-well plate was sequenced on its own single-read 150-cycle Illumina NextSeq 550 flow cell. Processing in the source paper ran as follows. Because the immunoSEQ output held only junctional sequences and lacked quality scores, the filtering could not match the filtering applied to full-length reads. Sequences were annotated with PyIR, a Python wrapper for IgBLAST v1.9, using IMGT germline references to assign V/J genes and CDR3. Any read was removed if the V/J assignment was weak (E-value above 1e-6), the CDR3 was missing, or the read contained stop codons, out-of-frame junctions, or ambiguous translated residues. V3J clonotypes were defined as sequences sharing an identical inferred V gene, J gene, and CDR3 amino acid sequence. The percentage overlap between two repertoires was calculated by dividing the number of shared unique clonotypes by the size of the smaller repertoire. Richness of each repertoire was evaluated using RTK rarefaction, the Chao1 estimator, and Recon v2.1 estimates of unobserved clonotypes. Generation probabilities for all TCRbeta clonotypes obtained by the gDNA method from a handful of donors were computed using OLGA. TCRdb took this table from immuneACCESS and kept in-frame rearrangements with V and J called. Such tables lack part of the clones; where checked against another copy, unresolved V genes explain under half of the gap, and the rest is unexplained. V and J calls and clone size are as listed in that table; D and trimming were resolved from the DNA. The sample table contains a few million clones; only one count was recorded for around 93% of them. The ten biggest clones cover around 1.8% of the sample.

Note on this clone: This receptor's antigen is unknown. Base qualities are not provided; no much larger clone lies one nucleotide away.

Recombination joined TRBV7-9 with TRBJ2-5; 7 nucleotides in the junction match TRBD1. This clonotype originated in a man aged 18 to 29 in good health. Some clones in this sample may be carry-over from other donors' samples. Sequencing input: naive CD8+ T cells from PBMCs. What this sample's cell subset or site label stands for: CD45RA+CCR7+. The bases read TGTGCCAGCAGCTTTACACAGGGGATCCAAGAGACCCAGTACTTC. It translates to CASSFTQGIQETQYF.